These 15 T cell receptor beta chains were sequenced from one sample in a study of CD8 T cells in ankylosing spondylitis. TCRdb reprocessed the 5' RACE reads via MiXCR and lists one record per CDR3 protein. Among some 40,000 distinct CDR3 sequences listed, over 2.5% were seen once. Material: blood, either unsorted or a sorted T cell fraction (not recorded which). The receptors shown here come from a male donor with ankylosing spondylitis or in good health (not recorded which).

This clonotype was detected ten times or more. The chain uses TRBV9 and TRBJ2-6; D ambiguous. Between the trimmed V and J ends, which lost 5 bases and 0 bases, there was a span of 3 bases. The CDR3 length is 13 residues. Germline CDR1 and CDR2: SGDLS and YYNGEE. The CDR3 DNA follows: TGTGCCAGCAGAAACTCTGGGGCCAACGTCCTGACTTTC. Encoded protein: CASRNSGANVLTF.

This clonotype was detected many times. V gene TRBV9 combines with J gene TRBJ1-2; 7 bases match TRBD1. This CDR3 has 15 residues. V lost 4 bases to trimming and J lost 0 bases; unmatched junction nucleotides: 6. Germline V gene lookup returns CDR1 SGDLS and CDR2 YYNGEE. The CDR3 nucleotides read TGTGCCAGCAGCCTCACAGGGGTAGCTAACTATGGCTACACCTTC. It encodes CASSLTGVANYGYTF.

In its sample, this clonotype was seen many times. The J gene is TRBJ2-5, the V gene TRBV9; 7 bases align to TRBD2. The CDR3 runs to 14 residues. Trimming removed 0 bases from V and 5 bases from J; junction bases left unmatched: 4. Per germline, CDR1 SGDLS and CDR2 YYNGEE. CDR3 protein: CASSVVQGGETQYF. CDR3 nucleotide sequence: TGTGCCAGCAGCGTAGTGCAGGGAGGGGAGACCCAGTACTTC.

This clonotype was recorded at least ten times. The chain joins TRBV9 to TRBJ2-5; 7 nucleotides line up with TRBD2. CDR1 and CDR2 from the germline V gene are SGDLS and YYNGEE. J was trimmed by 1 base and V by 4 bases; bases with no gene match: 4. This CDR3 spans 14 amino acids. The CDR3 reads CASSLGTIQETQYF. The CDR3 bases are TGTGCCAGCAGCCTCGGGACTATCCAAGAGACCCAGTACTTC.

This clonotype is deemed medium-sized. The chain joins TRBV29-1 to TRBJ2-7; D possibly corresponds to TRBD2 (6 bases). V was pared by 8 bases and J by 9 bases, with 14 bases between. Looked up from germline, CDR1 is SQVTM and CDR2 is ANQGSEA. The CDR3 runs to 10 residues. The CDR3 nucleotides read TGCAGCCCCACCGCAGCGGGGCAGTACGTC. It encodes CSPTAAGQYV.

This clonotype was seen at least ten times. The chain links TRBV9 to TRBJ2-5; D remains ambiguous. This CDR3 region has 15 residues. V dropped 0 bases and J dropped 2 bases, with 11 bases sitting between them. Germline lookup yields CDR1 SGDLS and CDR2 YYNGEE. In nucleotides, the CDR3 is TGTGCCAGCAGCGTAGGATCAGGAGAGCAAGAGACCCAGTACTTC. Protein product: CASSVGSGEQETQYF. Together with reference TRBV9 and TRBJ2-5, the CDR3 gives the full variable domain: DSGVTQTPKHLITATGQRVTLRCSPRSGDLSVYWYQQSLDQGLQFLIQYYNGEERAKGNILERFSAQQFPDLHSELNLSSLELGDSALYFCASSVGSGEQETQYFGPGTRLLVL.

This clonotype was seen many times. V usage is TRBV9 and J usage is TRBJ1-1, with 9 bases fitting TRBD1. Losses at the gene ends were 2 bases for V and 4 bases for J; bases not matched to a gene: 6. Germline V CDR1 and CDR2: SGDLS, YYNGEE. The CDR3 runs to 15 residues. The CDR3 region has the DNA TGTGCCAGCAGCGTCGGGGACAGGGCTACCACTGAAGCTTTCTTT. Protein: CASSVGDRATTEAFF.

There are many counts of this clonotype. CDR3 nucleotides: TGTGCCAGCAGCGTATTAGGGGAGAATTCACCCCTCCACTTT. It encodes CASSVLGENSPLHF. J is TRBJ1-6 and V is TRBV9; D is possibly TRBD1 (5 bases). From germline, CDR1 is SGDLS and CDR2 YYNGEE. Trimming took off 1 base at V and 7 bases at J, with 9 bases between the two ends. The CDR3 loop spans 14 amino acids.

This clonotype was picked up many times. The CDR3 bases are TGTGCCAGCAGCGTAGAAACAGGGGGGGGTGATACGCAGTATTTT. Translated: CASSVETGGGDTQYF. The rearrangement uses TRBV9 and TRBJ2-3; D possibly corresponds to TRBD1 (8 bases). This CDR3 is built from 15 residues. The germline CDR1 and CDR2 sequences are SGDLS and YYNGEE. Trimming cost V 0 bases and J 6 bases, with 14 bases left between them.

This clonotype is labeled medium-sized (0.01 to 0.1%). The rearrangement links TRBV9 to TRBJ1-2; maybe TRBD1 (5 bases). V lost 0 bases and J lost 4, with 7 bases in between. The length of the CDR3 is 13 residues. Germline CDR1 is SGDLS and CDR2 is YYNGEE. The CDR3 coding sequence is TGTGCCAGCAGCGTAGACGGGACCTATGGCTACACCTTC. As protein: CASSVDGTYGYTF.

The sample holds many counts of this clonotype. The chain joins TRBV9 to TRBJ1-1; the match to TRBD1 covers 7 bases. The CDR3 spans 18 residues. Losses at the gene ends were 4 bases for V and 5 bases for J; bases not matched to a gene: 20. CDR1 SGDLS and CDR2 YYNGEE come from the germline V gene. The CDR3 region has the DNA TGTGCCAGCAGCCCATACCCCACCTTACAGGGGTCATGGACTGAAGCTTTCTTT. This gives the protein CASSPYPTLQGSWTEAFF. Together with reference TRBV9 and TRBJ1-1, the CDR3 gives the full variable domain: DSGVTQTPKHLITATGQRVTLRCSPRSGDLSVYWYQQSLDQGLQFLIQYYNGEERAKGNILERFSAQQFPDLHSELNLSSLELGDSALYFCASSPYPTLQGSWTEAFFGQGTRLTVV.

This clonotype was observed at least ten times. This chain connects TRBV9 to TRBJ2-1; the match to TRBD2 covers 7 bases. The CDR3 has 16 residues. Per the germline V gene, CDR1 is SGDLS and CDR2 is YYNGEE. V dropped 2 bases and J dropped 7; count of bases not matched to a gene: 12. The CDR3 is CASSVAPLAAGNEQFF. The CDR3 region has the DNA TGTGCCAGCAGCGTTGCCCCCCTAGCGGCGGGGAATGAGCAGTTCTTC.

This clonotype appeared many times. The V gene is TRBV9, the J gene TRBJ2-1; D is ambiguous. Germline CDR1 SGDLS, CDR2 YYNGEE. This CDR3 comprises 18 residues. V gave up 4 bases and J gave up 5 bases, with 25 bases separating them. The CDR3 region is CASSPVKAYGRLHNEQFF. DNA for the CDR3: TGTGCCAGCAGCCCAGTGAAGGCCTACGGACGACTCCACAATGAGCAGTTCTTC.

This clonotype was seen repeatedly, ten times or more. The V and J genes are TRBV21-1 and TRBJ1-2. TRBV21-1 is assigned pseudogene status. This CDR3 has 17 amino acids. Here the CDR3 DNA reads TGTGCCAGCAGCAAAGGGGGAGGGGCAAGCGAGCCCTATGGCTACACCTTC. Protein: CASSKGGGASEPYGYTF.

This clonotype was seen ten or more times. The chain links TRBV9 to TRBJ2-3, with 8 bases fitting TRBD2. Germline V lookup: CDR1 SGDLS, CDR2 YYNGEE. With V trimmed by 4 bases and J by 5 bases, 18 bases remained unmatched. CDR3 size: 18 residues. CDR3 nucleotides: TGTGCCAGCAGCTCCCTGTCCCTCGCGGGGGGATACGGAGATACGCAGTATTTT. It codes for CASSSLSLAGGYGDTQYF.